One sample yielded the 11 T cell receptor beta chains listed below, sequenced in a study of technical replicates of blood from a few donors. Some clones are missing from TCRdb's copy, which holds only in-frame ones; the method was immunoSEQ multiplex PCR. The table shows about 69,000 clones, with approximately 88% occurring only once. Sequenced: PBMCs. Receptors were obtained from a human donor in good health. Some clones in this sample may be carry-over from other donors' samples.

The chain recombines TRBV7-3 with TRBJ2-1; 11 positions agree with TRBD2. The germline V gene has CDR1 SGHTA and CDR2 FQGTGA. With 5 bases clipped from V and 2 bases from J, the junction kept 11 bases outside the gene matches. There are 18 residues in the CDR3. CDR3 sequence (DNA): TGTGCCAGCAGCCCAACCGGGACTAGCGGTTGGCCCTACAATGAGCAGTTCTTC. This encodes CASSPTGTSGWPYNEQFF.

Written as DNA, the CDR3 is TGTGCCAGTACCGTGGGGAGCGAGCAGTACTTC. Translated, it gives CASTVGSEQYF. This rearrangement joins TRBV19 to TRBJ2-7, with D possibly being TRBD2 (5 bases). This CDR3 has 11 residues. Looked up from germline, CDR1 is LNHDA and CDR2 is SQIVND (reference sequence). V gave up 7 bases and J gave up 6 bases, with 10 bases separating them.

This clone is judged medium-sized (0.01 to 0.1%). J is TRBJ1-1 and V is TRBV19; TRBD1 might be the D (5 bases). There are 13 residues in the CDR3. In germline, CDR1 is LNHDA, CDR2 SQIVND (reference sequence). Trimming removed 8 bases at V and 0 bases at J, with 10 bases between. The CDR3 DNA is TGTGCCAGTCGGGGGACCGTGAACACTGAAGCTTTCTTT. Its protein product is CASRGTVNTEAFF.

V usage is TRBV11-2 and J usage is TRBJ1-4; D is undetermined. The CDR3 loop spans 14 amino acids. Trimming cost V 5 bases and J 8 bases, with 15 bases left between them. The germline gives CDR1 SGHAT, CDR2 FQNNGV. The CDR3, as DNA: TGTGCCAGCAGCCCGGGGTTCTCGCGCGAAAAACTGTTTTTT. This gives the protein CASSPGFSREKLFF.

CDR3 in amino acids: CASTRDRNSNQPQHF. In DNA form, the CDR3 reads TGTGCCTCCACCCGGGACAGAAATAGCAATCAGCCCCAGCATTTT. The chain links TRBV6-5 to TRBJ1-5, with 7 bases aligning to TRBD1. The germline gives CDR1 MNHEY, CDR2 SVGAGI. CDR3 length: 15 amino acids. With V trimmed by 11 bases and J by 0 bases, 10 bases remained unmatched.

V gene TRBV6-4 combines with J gene TRBJ2-3, with 9 bases that match TRBD1. CDR3 length: 15 residues. The V and J ends lost 3 bases and 4 bases, in that order; junction bases with no gene match: 5. The V gene's germline CDR1 is MRHNA and CDR2 SNTAGT. Written as DNA, the CDR3 is TGTGCCAGCAGTGAGGCGGGACAGGGTGCAGATACGCAGTATTTT. It translates to CASSEAGQGADTQYF.

This chain uses TRBV9 with TRBJ2-7; 13 bases are shared with TRBD2. From germline, CDR1 is SGDLS and CDR2 YYNGEE. V was clipped by 5 bases and J by 0 bases; unmatched bases: 11. CDR3 length: 18 amino acids. This CDR3 reads CASSTGTSGMASSYEQYF. For the CDR3, the DNA is TGTGCCAGCAGTACCGGGACTAGCGGGATGGCGAGCTCCTACGAGCAGTACTTC.

This chain links TRBV7-6 with TRBJ1-1; D is unresolved. This CDR3 has 14 residues. Per the germline V gene, CDR1 is SGHVS and CDR2 is FNYEAQ. Trimming shortened V by 5 bases and J by 2 bases, and 12 bases separated the two germline ends. CDR3 region: CASSPARTNTEAFF. CDR3 DNA sequence: TGTGCCAGCAGCCCCGCGAGGACTAACACTGAAGCTTTCTTT.

This chain connects TRBV7-9 to TRBJ1-4; 7 nucleotides match TRBD1. This CDR3 contains 16 residues. J gave up 3 bases and V 1 base, and 5 bases lay outside the gene matches. Germline assignment: CDR1 SEHNR and CDR2 FQNEAQ (reference sequence). For the CDR3, the DNA is TGTGCCAGCAGCTTAGGACAGGGTGGTCCTAATGAAAAACTGTTTTTT. Protein product: CASSLGQGGPNEKLFF.

In its sample, this clone was seen once. This sequence joins TRBV7-2 and TRBJ2-4, with D possibly TRBD2 on 5 matching bases. V was cut by 1 base and J by 3 bases, with 16 bases left in between. CDR1 is SGHTA and CDR2 is FQGNSA in the germline V gene. CDR3 length equals 17 residues. The CDR3 spells CASSLVLLYEGKNIQYF. CDR3 in DNA: TGTGCCAGCAGCTTAGTACTCCTCTATGAGGGCAAAAACATTCAGTACTTC.

The chain employs TRBV27 and TRBJ2-3, with 13 bases that match TRBD2. After removal of 5 bases from V and 2 bases from J, the junction contained 7 bases not matched to a gene. Germline assignment: CDR1 MNHEY and CDR2 SMNVEV (reference sequence). The CDR3 is made up of 17 amino acids. The DNA of the CDR3 is TGTGCCAGCAGTCGCCGACTAGCGGGGGGTCTCACAGATACGCAGTATTTT. Encoded protein: CASSRRLAGGLTDTQYF.